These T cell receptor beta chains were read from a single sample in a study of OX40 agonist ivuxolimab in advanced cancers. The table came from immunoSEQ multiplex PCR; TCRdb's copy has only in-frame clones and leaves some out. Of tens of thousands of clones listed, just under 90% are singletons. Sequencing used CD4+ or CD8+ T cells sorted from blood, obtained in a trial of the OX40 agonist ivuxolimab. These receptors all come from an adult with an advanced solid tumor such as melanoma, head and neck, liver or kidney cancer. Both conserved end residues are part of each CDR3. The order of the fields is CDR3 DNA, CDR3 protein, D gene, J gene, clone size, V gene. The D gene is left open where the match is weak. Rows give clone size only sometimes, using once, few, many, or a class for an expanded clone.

cdr3_nt: TGTGCCAGCAGCTTAGATTGGCAGTATGGCTACACCTTC
cdr3_aa: CASSLDWQYGYTF
d_call: -
j_call: TRBJ1-2
clone_size: -
v_call: TRBV11-2

cdr3_nt: TGTGCCAGCAGCGATGACCCACAGGGTAAGAACACTGAAGCTTTCTTT
cdr3_aa: CASSDDPQGKNTEAFF
d_call: -
j_call: TRBJ1-1
clone_size: -
v_call: TRBV2

cdr3_nt: TGTGCCAGCAGTTTGCAAATAGACAGGGACGCTTTCTTT
cdr3_aa: CASSLQIDRDAFF
d_call: TRBD1
j_call: TRBJ1-1
clone_size: -
v_call: TRBV27

cdr3_nt: TGTGCCATCAGTGAAGTCGGCGGGAGGAGCAACGAGCAGCACTTC
cdr3_aa: CAISEVGGRSNEQHF
d_call: TRBD2
j_call: TRBJ2-7
clone_size: -
v_call: TRBV10-3

cdr3_nt: TGTGCCACCGGACTTTCGCTCTACGAGCAGTACTTC
cdr3_aa: CATGLSLYEQYF
d_call: -
j_call: TRBJ2-7
clone_size: -
v_call: TRBV27

cdr3_nt: TGTGCCAGCGGTCCCCCCCCCATAACGACCCAGTACTTC
cdr3_aa: CASGPPPITTQYF
d_call: -
j_call: TRBJ2-5
clone_size: -
v_call: TRBV27

cdr3_nt: TGTGCCAGCAGCTTAAGCGGGACTGCCGAGCAGTTCTTC
cdr3_aa: CASSLSGTAEQFF
d_call: TRBD2
j_call: TRBJ2-1
clone_size: -
v_call: TRBV5-4

cdr3_nt: TGTGCCAGTAGTTCTAACTCCGGGACAGGGCAAAAACTGTTTTTT
cdr3_aa: CASSSNSGTGQKLFF
d_call: TRBD1
j_call: TRBJ1-4
clone_size: -
v_call: TRBV19

cdr3_nt: TGCAGCGTTGAAGATCTCGAGGCAGGGAACTATGGCTACACCTTC
cdr3_aa: CSVEDLEAGNYGYTF
d_call: -
j_call: TRBJ1-2
clone_size: -
v_call: TRBV29-1

cdr3_nt: TGTGCCAGCAGCCAAGACGGCGGGGACTCCTACGAGCAGTACTTC
cdr3_aa: CASSQDGGDSYEQYF
d_call: -
j_call: TRBJ2-7
clone_size: once
v_call: TRBV4-2

cdr3_nt: TGTGCCAGCAGCGTCACAGGGGGATCCGGGGAGCTGTTTTTT
cdr3_aa: CASSVTGGSGELFF
d_call: TRBD1
j_call: TRBJ2-2
clone_size: -
v_call: TRBV9

cdr3_nt: TGTGCCAGCAGCCACATGGCGCGGGGGGGTTCGGTTGAGCAGTTCTTC
cdr3_aa: CASSHMARGGSVEQFF
d_call: TRBD2
j_call: TRBJ2-1
clone_size: -
v_call: TRBV11-2

cdr3_nt: TGTGCCAGCAGTTTATACTCAGGGGGCGATCAGCCCCAGCATTTT
cdr3_aa: CASSLYSGGDQPQHF
d_call: TRBD1
j_call: TRBJ1-5
clone_size: -
v_call: TRBV27

cdr3_nt: TGCGCCAGCAGTCAATCCAGGGGCCTAAACGAGCAGTACTTC
cdr3_aa: CASSQSRGLNEQYF
d_call: -
j_call: TRBJ2-7
clone_size: -
v_call: TRBV23-1

cdr3_nt: TGTGCCAGTAGGTTAGCGGGAGGCGGGCGCAATGAGCAGTTCTTC
cdr3_aa: CASRLAGGGRNEQFF
d_call: TRBD2
j_call: TRBJ2-1
clone_size: -
v_call: TRBV19

cdr3_nt: TGTGCCAGCAGCTCGCAAAATGAAAAACTGTTTTTT
cdr3_aa: CASSSQNEKLFF
d_call: -
j_call: TRBJ1-4
clone_size: once
v_call: TRBV5-6

cdr3_nt: TGTGCCAGCAGAGAAGTACGACAGGGCAACACTGAAGCTTTCTTT
cdr3_aa: CASREVRQGNTEAFF
d_call: TRBD1
j_call: TRBJ1-1
clone_size: -
v_call: TRBV6-1

cdr3_nt: TGTGCCAACAGCCAGAGTGGGGGGCACTATGGCTACACCTTC
cdr3_aa: CANSQSGGHYGYTF
d_call: -
j_call: TRBJ1-2
clone_size: -
v_call: TRBV13

cdr3_nt: TGTGCCAGCAGTGTACAGCGGGGGGGCCCTGGGGCCAACGTCCTGACTTTC
cdr3_aa: CASSVQRGGPGANVLTF
d_call: TRBD2
j_call: TRBJ2-6
clone_size: -
v_call: TRBV6-1

cdr3_nt: TGTGCCAGCAGCCCCCAGTCAAAGGGGAGAACTGAAGCTTTCTTT
cdr3_aa: CASSPQSKGRTEAFF
d_call: -
j_call: TRBJ1-1
clone_size: -
v_call: TRBV28

cdr3_nt: TGTGCCAGCAGTTTATCGCAAGTTTACGAGCAGTACTTC
cdr3_aa: CASSLSQVYEQYF
d_call: -
j_call: TRBJ2-7
clone_size: -
v_call: TRBV27

cdr3_nt: TGTGCCAGCAGCTCCCGGCTAGCCGACGAGCAGTACTTC
cdr3_aa: CASSSRLADEQYF
d_call: -
j_call: TRBJ2-7
clone_size: once
v_call: TRBV5-6

cdr3_nt: TGCGCCAGCAGCCGGGACCTGGGCAACACTGAAGCTTTCTTT
cdr3_aa: CASSRDLGNTEAFF
d_call: -
j_call: TRBJ1-1
clone_size: many
v_call: TRBV4-1

cdr3_nt: TGTGCCATCAGTGATTCTCGCGGCTGGGCTTTCTTT
cdr3_aa: CAISDSRGWAFF
d_call: -
j_call: TRBJ1-1
clone_size: -
v_call: TRBV10-3

cdr3_nt: TGTGCCAGCAGCGCTGGAGGGGCCGTAATTGGAAACACCATATATTTT
cdr3_aa: CASSAGGAVIGNTIYF
d_call: -
j_call: TRBJ1-3
clone_size: few
v_call: TRBV7-6

cdr3_nt: TGTGCCAGCAGCCCTACGGGGGGCGCGGTCTATGGCTACACCTTC
cdr3_aa: CASSPTGGAVYGYTF
d_call: -
j_call: TRBJ1-2
clone_size: once
v_call: TRBV11-2

cdr3_nt: TGTGCCAGCAGTTTCGGAATCCATCAGCCCCAGCATTTT
cdr3_aa: CASSFGIHQPQHF
d_call: -
j_call: TRBJ1-5
clone_size: -
v_call: TRBV27

cdr3_nt: TGTGCCAGCAGCGTCACGTTTGGGGAAAAACTGTTTTTT
cdr3_aa: CASSVTFGEKLFF
d_call: -
j_call: TRBJ1-4
clone_size: -
v_call: TRBV9

cdr3_nt: TGCGCCAGCAGCTTGAACCCTAGAGATCGCTACGAGCAGTACTTC
cdr3_aa: CASSLNPRDRYEQYF
d_call: -
j_call: TRBJ2-7
clone_size: -
v_call: TRBV5-1

cdr3_nt: TGTGCCAGCAGCTTAGGGCGAATGGGGGAGCAGTACTTC
cdr3_aa: CASSLGRMGEQYF
d_call: -
j_call: TRBJ2-7
clone_size: few
v_call: TRBV7-3

cdr3_nt: TGTGCCAGCAGCGATAAGAACACTGAAGCTTTCTTT
cdr3_aa: CASSDKNTEAFF
d_call: -
j_call: TRBJ1-1
clone_size: -
v_call: TRBV7-6

cdr3_nt: TGTGCCAGCAGCTTGGACGGAACCTCCTACGAGCAGTACTTC
cdr3_aa: CASSLDGTSYEQYF
d_call: -
j_call: TRBJ2-7
clone_size: -
v_call: TRBV5-4

cdr3_nt: TGCGCCAGCAGCCAAGATGTCGTGGCAGCCAGAACTAATGAAAAACTGTTTTTT
cdr3_aa: CASSQDVVAARTNEKLFF
d_call: -
j_call: TRBJ1-4
clone_size: -
v_call: TRBV4-1

cdr3_nt: TGTGCTAGTACTAGCGCTTGGGAGCTGTTTTTT
cdr3_aa: CASTSAWELFF
d_call: TRBD2
j_call: TRBJ2-2
clone_size: -
v_call: TRBV12-5

cdr3_nt: TGTGCCAGCAGCTTGGACGGTTTAGGTCAGCCCCAGCATTTT
cdr3_aa: CASSLDGLGQPQHF
d_call: -
j_call: TRBJ1-5
clone_size: few
v_call: TRBV5-4

cdr3_nt: TGTGCCAGTAGTATAGCGGGCGGCGTCCGGGGGCTCCCCTACGAGCAGTACTTC
cdr3_aa: CASSIAGGVRGLPYEQYF
d_call: -
j_call: TRBJ2-7
clone_size: -
v_call: TRBV19

cdr3_nt: TGCGCCAGCAGCCAAAGCCCCCCCGCGTGGCAGTACTTC
cdr3_aa: CASSQSPPAWQYF
d_call: -
j_call: TRBJ2-7
clone_size: -
v_call: TRBV4-1

cdr3_nt: TGTGCCAGCAGCCCTCGCTACGAGCAGTACTTC
cdr3_aa: CASSPRYEQYF
d_call: -
j_call: TRBJ2-7
clone_size: -
v_call: TRBV28

cdr3_nt: TGCGCCACCAGACTAGCGGATAGCTCCTACAATGAGCAGTTCTTC
cdr3_aa: CATRLADSSYNEQFF
d_call: TRBD2
j_call: TRBJ2-1
clone_size: -
v_call: TRBV10-2

cdr3_nt: TGTGCCAGCAGCTCTGCAGCGGGGGGAACCGGGGAGCTGTTTTTT
cdr3_aa: CASSSAAGGTGELFF
d_call: TRBD2
j_call: TRBJ2-2
clone_size: -
v_call: TRBV7-9

cdr3_nt: TGTGCCAGCAGCCCTCCTGTCTGGGGAATGAACACTGAAGCTTTCTTT
cdr3_aa: CASSPPVWGMNTEAFF
d_call: -
j_call: TRBJ1-1
clone_size: -
v_call: TRBV7-9

cdr3_nt: TGTGCCAGCAGTTTAGCCCGACAGGGGGCGCGTCATTTAATGAACACTGAAGCTTTCTTT
cdr3_aa: CASSLARQGARHLMNTEAFF
d_call: TRBD1
j_call: TRBJ1-1
clone_size: -
v_call: TRBV27

cdr3_nt: TGTGCCAGCTCCCTCAGCGGGGGAGAGACCCAGTACTTC
cdr3_aa: CASSLSGGETQYF
d_call: TRBD2
j_call: TRBJ2-5
clone_size: -
v_call: TRBV6-5

cdr3_nt: TGTGCCACCAGCCCAATAGTCCTATTCCTCGGACAGGGGGAAGATGGCTACACCTTC
cdr3_aa: CATSPIVLFLGQGEDGYTF
d_call: TRBD1
j_call: TRBJ1-2
clone_size: -
v_call: TRBV15

cdr3_nt: TGTGCCAGCAGTTCTTATCGCATGGGACCCCTAGCCAAAAACATTCAGTACTTC
cdr3_aa: CASSSYRMGPLAKNIQYF
d_call: -
j_call: TRBJ2-4
clone_size: -
v_call: TRBV28

cdr3_nt: TGTGCCAGCAGCCAACTGGGGACCGGGGAGCTGTTTTTT
cdr3_aa: CASSQLGTGELFF
d_call: -
j_call: TRBJ2-2
clone_size: -
v_call: TRBV7-3

cdr3_nt: TGTGCCAGCTCACCCGAAACTAGCGGGGGCTCCCAAGAGACCCAGTACTTC
cdr3_aa: CASSPETSGGSQETQYF
d_call: TRBD2
j_call: TRBJ2-5
clone_size: -
v_call: TRBV18

cdr3_nt: TGTGCCAGTAGTAGCTCCAGCAATCAGCCCCAGCATTTT
cdr3_aa: CASSSSSNQPQHF
d_call: -
j_call: TRBJ1-5
clone_size: -
v_call: TRBV19

cdr3_nt: TGTGCCAGCAGTGAAGCGAGCCCCGTAGCGACCCAGTACTTC
cdr3_aa: CASSEASPVATQYF
d_call: -
j_call: TRBJ2-5
clone_size: -
v_call: TRBV27

cdr3_nt: TGTGCCAGCAGGTCACAGGGATTGAGCAATCAGCCCCAGCATTTT
cdr3_aa: CASRSQGLSNQPQHF
d_call: -
j_call: TRBJ1-5
clone_size: -
v_call: TRBV27

cdr3_nt: TGTGCCAGCAGCTGGGCTAGCGGTTACAATGAGCAGTTCTTC
cdr3_aa: CASSWASGYNEQFF
d_call: TRBD2
j_call: TRBJ2-1
clone_size: -
v_call: TRBV7-9

cdr3_nt: TGCGCCAGCAGCCAAGTAGTAGACAGGGGGGACACTGAAGCTTTCTTT
cdr3_aa: CASSQVVDRGDTEAFF
d_call: TRBD1
j_call: TRBJ1-1
clone_size: -
v_call: TRBV4-1

cdr3_nt: TGTGCCAGCAGTGAGGTGGGACAGGGCTACGAGCAGTACTTC
cdr3_aa: CASSEVGQGYEQYF
d_call: TRBD1
j_call: TRBJ2-7
clone_size: -
v_call: TRBV6-1

cdr3_nt: TGTGCCAGCGGCCTGACTGGCAATCAGCCCCAGCATTTT
cdr3_aa: CASGLTGNQPQHF
d_call: -
j_call: TRBJ1-5
clone_size: once
v_call: TRBV27

cdr3_nt: TGTGCCAGCAGCTGGACGGAGTTGGAGACCCAGTACTTC
cdr3_aa: CASSWTELETQYF
d_call: -
j_call: TRBJ2-5
clone_size: -
v_call: TRBV7-9

cdr3_nt: TGTGCCAGCAGTCGCGCCACACAGGGTTCCTATGGCTACACCTTC
cdr3_aa: CASSRATQGSYGYTF
d_call: -
j_call: TRBJ1-2
clone_size: once
v_call: TRBV27

cdr3_nt: TGTGCCAGCAGCTTCGACAGGGGAGGCAAAAACATTCAGTACTTC
cdr3_aa: CASSFDRGGKNIQYF
d_call: TRBD1
j_call: TRBJ2-4
clone_size: -
v_call: TRBV7-9

cdr3_nt: TGTGCCAGCAGCGCGACAGTAAACTATGGCTACACCTTC
cdr3_aa: CASSATVNYGYTF
d_call: -
j_call: TRBJ1-2
clone_size: -
v_call: TRBV2

cdr3_nt: TGCGCCAGCAGAAGAACAGTTAATGAAAAACTGTTTTTT
cdr3_aa: CASRRTVNEKLFF
d_call: -
j_call: TRBJ1-4
clone_size: -
v_call: TRBV5-1

cdr3_nt: TGTGCCAGCAGTTTTGGACGCTCCTACGAGCAGTACTTC
cdr3_aa: CASSFGRSYEQYF
d_call: -
j_call: TRBJ2-7
clone_size: -
v_call: TRBV27